The source of this TCR beta chain is a study of cytomegalovirus exposure and HLA in healthy donors. Amplification used 60 Vbeta primers and 13 Jbeta primers. Assay: immunoSEQ multiplex PCR; the TCRdb copy retains only in-frame clones and omits some. Among fewer than 150,000 clones listed, 75% to 90% were seen once. The germline CDR1 and CDR2 sequences are SGHRS and YFSETQ. The CDR3 loop spans 16 amino acids. Trimming removed 5 bases from V and 0 bases from J; junction bases left unmatched: 6. Worth noting for this clone: The antigen remains unidentified.

Notes on the study in general: A later look showed TCR association rates differing by HLA locus, highest for DRB1 and lowest for HLA-C. The only immune exposure information that was available was CMV serostatus.

The chain links TRBV5-1 to TRBJ1-1; TRBD1 matches 11 bases. The receptor comes from a woman in her twenties or thirties in good health and CMV-seropositive. The material sequenced was PBMCs. The CDR3 here is CASRSGQGALNTEAFF. The CDR3 nucleotides are TGCGCCAGCAGATCTGGACAGGGGGCCTTGAACACTGAAGCTTTCTTT. The complete variable domain, with remaining parts taken from reference TRBV5-1 and TRBJ1-1, reads KAGVTQTPRYLIKTRGQQVTLSCSPISGHRSVSWYQQTPGQGLQFLFEYFSETQRNKGNFPGRFSGRQFSNSRSEMNVSTLELGDSALYLCASRSGQGALNTEAFFGQGTRLTVV.